This T cell receptor (beta chain) stems from a study of blood T cell repertoires in COVID-19. Study background: PBMCs, B-cell-depleted T cells, or T cells were the source of the cDNA or gDNA that made up the material.

The method was immunoSEQ multiplex PCR; TCRdb's version includes in-frame clones alone and lacks a portion of them. The repertoire consists of 300,000 to 350,000 clones, with 90% occurring once and the leading ten covering under 1.1%. Trimming removed 5 bases from V and 7 bases from J, with 11 bases in between. Looked up from germline, CDR1 is SGHTA and CDR2 is FQGNSA. The CDR3 is 12 residues long. The chain links TRBV7-2 to TRBJ1-2; D unresolved. Sample: peripheral blood. The receptor comes from a woman in her 40s with COVID-19, enrolled during active disease. The CDR3: CASSPLRSGYTF. The CDR3 DNA is TGTGCCAGCAGCCCTCTACGGAGTGGCTACACCTTC.